The rows below give T cell receptor beta chains drawn from one sample of a study of response to subunit inactivated influenza vaccine. One entry per CDR3 protein results from TCRdb running MiXCR on the RT-PCR reads. The sample records 500,000 to 600,000 distinct CDR3 sequences, 7.6% being singletons. The starting material was PBMCs from blood, obtained around 25 months after vaccination. These receptors all stem from a man aged 50 to 69 who received an inactivated influenza vaccine. CDR3s include the opening cysteine and the closing phenylalanine or tryptophan. D genes are given only for firm matches. The listing skips clone size in some rows; elsewhere it reads once, few, many or a size class.

D gene,J gene,V gene,clone size,CDR3 protein,CDR3 DNA
.,TRBJ2-5,TRBV5-1,few,CASSFGQTQYF,TGCGCCAGCAGCTTTGGCCAGACCCAGTACTTC
.,TRBJ1-1,TRBV7-3,few,CASSSGLLNTEAFF,TGTGCCAGCAGCTCCGGACTTCTGAACACTGAAGCTTTCTTT
.,TRBJ1-4,TRBV3-1,.,CASSETPGGGKLFF,TGTGCCAGCAGCGAAACGCCTGGGGGCGGAAAACTGTTTTTT
.,TRBJ2-5,TRBV28,few,CASSLWGGLETQYF,TGTGCCAGCAGTTTGTGGGGGGGCCTTGAGACCCAGTACTTC
.,TRBJ1-4,TRBV10-3,.,CAISESGRQANEKLFF,TGTGCCATCAGTGAGTCAGGTCGACAGGCGAATGAAAAACTGTTTTTT
.,TRBJ1-1,TRBV20-1,few,CSAGMNTEAFF,TGCAGTGCTGGGATGAACACTGAAGCTTTCTTT
TRBD2,TRBJ2-2,TRBV9,few,CASSVGLAGVDGELFF,TGTGCCAGCAGCGTCGGACTAGCGGGAGTTGACGGGGAGCTGTTTTTT
.,TRBJ2-5,TRBV29-1,many,CSVALGETQYF,TGCAGCGTTGCTCTGGGAGAGACCCAGTACTTC
.,TRBJ2-3,TRBV28,many,CASSLTGVVERGSTDTQYF,TGTGCCAGCAGTTTGACAGGGGTGGTGGAGCGGGGTAGCACAGATACGCAGTATTTT
.,TRBJ2-5,TRBV12-3/TRBV12-4,.,CASSLGVQVETQYF,TGTGCCAGCAGTTTAGGGGTTCAGGTAGAGACCCAGTACTTC
.,TRBJ1-5,TRBV5-5,.,CASSLGHLNQPQHF,TGTGCCAGCAGCTTGGGACACCTCAATCAGCCCCAGCATTTT
.,TRBJ2-2,TRBV12-3/TRBV12-4,few,CASSYTRAGELFF,TGTGCCAGCAGTTACACGAGGGCCGGGGAGCTGTTTTTT
.,TRBJ2-7,TRBV6-2/TRBV6-3,few,CASSPGQNYFSYEQYF,TGTGCCAGCAGCCCCGGACAGAATTACTTCTCCTACGAGCAGTACTTC
.,TRBJ1-6,TRBV10-3,.,CAISSAGDSPLHF,TGTGCCATCAGTTCCGCAGGGGATTCACCCCTCCACTTT
.,TRBJ1-5,TRBV20-1,.,CSAQIRRYPDRNQPQHF,TGCAGTGCCCAGATTCGAAGATACCCGGATAGGAATCAGCCCCAGCATTTT
.,TRBJ1-1,TRBV10-1,.,CASSIDGGTEAFF,TGCGCCAGCAGTATCGACGGGGGAACTGAAGCTTTCTTT
.,TRBJ2-4,TRBV10-1,.,CASSAGQFGGDIQYF,TGCGCCAGCAGTGCCGGACAGTTTGGGGGGGACATTCAGTACTTC
.,TRBJ2-5,TRBV9,few,CASSVGEVFQETQYF,TGTGCCAGCAGCGTAGGGGAGGTGTTTCAAGAGACCCAGTACTTC
.,TRBJ2-1,TRBV5-1,few,CASSLEPGPTGEQFF,TGCGCCAGCAGCTTGGAACCGGGACCAACCGGGGAGCAGTTCTTC
.,TRBJ2-3,TRBV4-2,few,CASSQERGLSDTQYF,TGTGCCAGCAGCCAAGAGAGGGGGTTGTCAGATACGCAGTATTTT
.,TRBJ1-2,TRBV24-1,many,CATSDLYGYGYTF,TGTGCCACCAGTGATTTGTACGGGTATGGCTACACCTTC
TRBD1,TRBJ2-1,TRBV20-1,many,CSARDVGQDYNEQFF,TGCAGTGCTAGAGATGTCGGACAGGATTACAATGAGCAGTTCTTC
.,TRBJ1-2,TRBV20-1,few,CSARDAGLASITSGAPTF,TGCAGTGCTAGAGATGCCGGACTGGCGTCAATTACTTCGGGAGCGCCCACCTTC
.,TRBJ2-1,TRBV11-3,many,CASSASAGYNEQFF,TGTGCCAGCAGCGCAAGCGCGGGTTACAATGAGCAGTTCTTC
.,TRBJ2-1,TRBV5-1,.,CASSLGQTSLLNEQFF,TGCGCCAGCAGCTTGGGACAGACCTCCCTACTCAATGAGCAGTTCTTC
.,TRBJ2-5,TRBV5-1,many,CASSLEGETQYF,TGCGCCAGCAGCTTGGAGGGAGAGACCCAGTACTTC
.,TRBJ2-7,TRBV5-6,few,CASSLFVSTYEQYF,TGTGCCAGCAGCTTGTTTGTCAGCACCTACGAGCAGTACTTC
.,TRBJ2-1,TRBV2,.,CASSEALQQFF,TGTGCCAGCAGTGAAGCGCTTCAGCAGTTCTTC
.,TRBJ1-1,TRBV10-3,.,CAISGERSNTEAFF,TGTGCCATCAGTGGAGAGAGGTCGAACACTGAAGCTTTCTTT
.,TRBJ2-3,TRBV10-3,many,CAIALGEVTVTDTQYF,TGTGCCATCGCCCTGGGAGAGGTCACCGTCACAGATACGCAGTATTTT
.,TRBJ1-1,TRBV5-1,.,CASSPTDNLVEAFF,TGCGCCAGCAGCCCGACAGACAACTTAGTTGAAGCTTTCTTT
TRBD1,TRBJ2-3,TRBV27,many,CASSLIPTGVGSDTQYF,TGTGCCAGCAGTTTAATCCCGACAGGGGTGGGATCAGATACGCAGTATTTT
.,TRBJ2-5,TRBV20-1,many,CSATGGPSGNQETQYF,TGCAGTGCTACAGGGGGGCCTAGCGGCAATCAAGAGACCCAGTACTTC
TRBD2,TRBJ2-3,TRBV10-3,few,CAISGGGKLSDTQYF,TGTGCCATCAGTGGCGGGGGGAAGTTGTCAGATACGCAGTATTTT
TRBD2,TRBJ2-1,TRBV3-1,.,CACSQGWTSGGFYNEQFF,TGTGCCTGCAGCCAAGGATGGACTAGCGGGGGGTTTTACAATGAGCAGTTCTTC
.,TRBJ2-7,TRBV6-2/TRBV6-3,.,CATGGQTYEQYF,TGTGCCACCGGAGGACAGACCTACGAGCAGTACTTC
TRBD1,TRBJ2-1,TRBV6-1,.,CASSRGDSYNEQFF,TGTGCCAGCAGTCGAGGGGACAGCTACAATGAGCAGTTCTTC
.,TRBJ2-7,TRBV10-3,few,CAISELGGTGSYEQYF,TGTGCCATCAGTGAGCTAGGGGGAACTGGATCCTACGAGCAGTACTTC
.,TRBJ2-1,TRBV20-1,.,CSASRPPHNEQFF,TGCAGTGCTAGTCGGCCGCCCCACAATGAGCAGTTCTTC
.,TRBJ1-1,TRBV7-9,.,CASSFYTEAFF,TGTGCCAGCAGCTTTTACACTGAAGCTTTCTTT
TRBD1,TRBJ1-5,TRBV7-2,.,CASSLGQGRSNQPQHF,TGTGCCAGCAGCCTGGGACAGGGTCGGAGCAATCAGCCCCAGCATTTT
.,TRBJ2-2,TRBV2,.,CASSESLVTGELFF,TGTGCCAGCAGTGAGTCACTAGTCACCGGGGAGCTGTTTTTT
.,TRBJ2-3,TRBV2,.,CASSWDVGTDTQYF,TGTGCCAGCAGTTGGGATGTGGGCACAGATACGCAGTATTTT
.,TRBJ2-7,TRBV28,many,CASKRWAADYEQYF,TGTGCCAGCAAACGGTGGGCAGCTGACTACGAGCAGTACTTC
.,TRBJ2-5,TRBV5-1,.,CASSQRQASYQYF,TGCGCCAGCAGCCAACGACAGGCCAGTTACCAGTACTTC